Sequencing of this T cell receptor beta chain was carried out in a study of response to subunit inactivated influenza vaccine (dated by TCRdb to between 2017 and 2018). Regarding the study in general: Deep quantitative profiling of the T cell receptor repertoire was used in the study to follow responses to a trivalent subunit inactivated influenza vaccine. Broader findings and caveats from the paper: The authors proposed that each seasonal influenza vaccination may bring in only a limited number of new T cells.

This clonotype was picked up many times. This clone's antigen is unknown. Base qualities are not provided; no much larger clone lies one nucleotide away. The library was prepared using RT-PCR. Instrument used: Illumina HiSeq 2500. TCRdb redid the processing of the public reads, applying fastp at Q25 and MiXCR, and retained in-frame beta chains. CDR3 protein sequences are deduplicated, and each keeps its most common genes and DNA. The sample contains 550,000 to 600,000 distinct CDR3 sequences, approximately 12% of them found a single time. In total, the top ten clones hold roughly a tenth of the sample. CDR1 and CDR2 (SGHTA, FQGNSA) derive from the germline V gene. Trimming accounts for 1 base at V and 5 bases at J, while the number of junction bases matched to no gene is 6. The CDR3 contains 16 residues, cysteine and phenylalanine counted. CDR3 DNA only is kept here, 48 bases in frame from base 1.

This sequence originates from a man aged 45-65 years who received an inactivated influenza vaccine. Donor details come from another sample of the same person, matched by shared clones. This sample comprised PBMCs from blood, obtained on the day of vaccination. Recombination linked TRBV7-2 to TRBJ2-1; 9 central nucleotides agree with TRBD2. The DNA sequence is TGTGCCAGCAGCTTAGTGCCGGGACTAGCCGACAATGAGCAGTTCTTC. The translation is CASSLVPGLADNEQFF.